This TCR beta chain was sequenced in a study of blood T cell repertoires in COVID-19. Study details: Sources were T cells, B-cell-depleted T cells, or PBMCs; the material itself was cDNA or gDNA.

V lost 6 bases and J lost 2; bases outside the gene matches: 4. This CDR3 comprises 14 residues. CDR1 MNHEY and CDR2 SVGAGI come from the germline V gene. How the authors handled the data: Reference gene primer amplification in the assay estimated nucleated cell counts. The assay was immunoSEQ multiplex PCR, and TCRdb's table has in-frame clones only and misses some. That table supplies the V and J calls and clone size; D and trimming were determined from the DNA. Of fewer than 400,000 clones in the sample, 83% were seen once. The chain has TRBV6-5 and TRBJ1-5; TRBD1 matches at 7 bases. The receptor was isolated from a man aged 25-45 years with active or convalescent COVID-19. Material: peripheral blood. The CDR3 sequence is CASRPTGRNQPQHF. CDR3 in DNA: TGTGCCAGCAGGCCGACAGGGCGCAATCAGCCCCAGCATTTT.